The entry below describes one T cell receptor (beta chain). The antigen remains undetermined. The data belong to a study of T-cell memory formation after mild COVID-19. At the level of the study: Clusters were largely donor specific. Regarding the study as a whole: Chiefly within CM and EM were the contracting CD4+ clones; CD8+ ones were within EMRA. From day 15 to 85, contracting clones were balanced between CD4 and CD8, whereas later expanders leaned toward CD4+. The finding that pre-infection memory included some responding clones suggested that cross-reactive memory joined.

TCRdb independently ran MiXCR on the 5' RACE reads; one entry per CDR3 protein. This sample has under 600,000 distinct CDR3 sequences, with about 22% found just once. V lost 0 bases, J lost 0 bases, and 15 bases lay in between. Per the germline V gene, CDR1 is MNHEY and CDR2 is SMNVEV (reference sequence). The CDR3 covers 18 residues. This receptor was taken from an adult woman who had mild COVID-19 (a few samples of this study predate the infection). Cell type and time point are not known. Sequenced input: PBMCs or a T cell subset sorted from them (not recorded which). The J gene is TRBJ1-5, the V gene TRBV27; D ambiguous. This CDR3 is CASSLSGFGAYSNQPQHF. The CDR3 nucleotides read TGTGCCAGCAGTTTATCAGGGTTCGGAGCTTATAGCAATCAGCCCCAGCATTTT.